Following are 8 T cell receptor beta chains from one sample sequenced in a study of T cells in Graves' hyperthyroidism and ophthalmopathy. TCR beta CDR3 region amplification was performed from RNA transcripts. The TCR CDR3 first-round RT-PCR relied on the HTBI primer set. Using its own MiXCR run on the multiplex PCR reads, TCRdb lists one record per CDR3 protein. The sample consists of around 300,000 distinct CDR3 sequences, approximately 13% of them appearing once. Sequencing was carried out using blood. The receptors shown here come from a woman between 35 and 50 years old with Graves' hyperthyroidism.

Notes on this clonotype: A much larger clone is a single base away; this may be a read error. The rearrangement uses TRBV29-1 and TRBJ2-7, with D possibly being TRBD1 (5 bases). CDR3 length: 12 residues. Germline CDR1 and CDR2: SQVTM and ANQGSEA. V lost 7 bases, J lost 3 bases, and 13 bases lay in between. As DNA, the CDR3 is TGCAGCGCATACGCGGACAACTACGAGCAGTACTTC. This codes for CSAYADNYEQYF.

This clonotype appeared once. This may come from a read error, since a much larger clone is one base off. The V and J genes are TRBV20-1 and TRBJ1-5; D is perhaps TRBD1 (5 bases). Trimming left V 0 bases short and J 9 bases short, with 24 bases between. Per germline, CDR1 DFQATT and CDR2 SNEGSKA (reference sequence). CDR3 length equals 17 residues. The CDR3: CSARDQLWTGVTGPQHF. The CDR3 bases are TGCAGTGCTAGAGATCAACTATGGACGGGGGTTACGGGGCCCCAGCATTTT.

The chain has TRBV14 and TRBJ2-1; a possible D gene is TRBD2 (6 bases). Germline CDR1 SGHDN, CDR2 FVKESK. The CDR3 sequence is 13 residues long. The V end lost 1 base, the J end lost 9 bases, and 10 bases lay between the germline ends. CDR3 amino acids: CASSQGLGGEQFF. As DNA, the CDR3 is TGTGCCAGCAGCCAAGGACTAGGCGGTGAGCAGTTCTTC. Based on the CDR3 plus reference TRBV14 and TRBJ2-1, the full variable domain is EAGVTQFPSHSVIEKGQTVTLRCDPISGHDNLYWYRRVMGKEIKFLLHFVKESKQDESGMPNNRFLAERTGGTYSTLKVQPAELEDSGVYFCASSQGLGGEQFFGPGTRLTVL.

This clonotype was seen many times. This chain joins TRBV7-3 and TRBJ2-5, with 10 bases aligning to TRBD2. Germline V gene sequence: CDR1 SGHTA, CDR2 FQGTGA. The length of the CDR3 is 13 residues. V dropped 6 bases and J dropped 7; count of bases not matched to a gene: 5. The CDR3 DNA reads TGTGCCAGCAGGGGGACTAGCGAAAGGACCCAGTACTTC. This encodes CASRGTSERTQYF. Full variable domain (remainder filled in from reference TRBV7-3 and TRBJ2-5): GAGVSQTPSNKVTEKGKYVELRCDPISGHTALYWYRQSLGQGPEFLIYFQGTGAADDSGLPNDRFFAVRPEGSVSTLKIQRTERGDSAVYLCASRGTSERTQYFGPGTRLLVL.

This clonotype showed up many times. The chain's CDR3 is CASIDASLGTEAFF. The CDR3 DNA reads as TGTGCCAGCATAGACGCGAGTTTGGGAACTGAAGCTTTCTTT. V is TRBV28 and J is TRBJ1-1, with D hard to call. The CDR3 is 14 residues long. V was trimmed by 7 bases and J by 5 bases, leaving 17 bases between them. Germline CDR1 MDHEN, CDR2 SYDVKM.

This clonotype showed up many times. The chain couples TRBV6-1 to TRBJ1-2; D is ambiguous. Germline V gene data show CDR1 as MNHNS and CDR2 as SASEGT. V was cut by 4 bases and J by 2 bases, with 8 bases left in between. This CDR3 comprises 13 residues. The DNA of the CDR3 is TGTGCCAGCAGTGGCCGGGCAAACTATGGCTACACCTTC. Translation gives CASSGRANYGYTF.

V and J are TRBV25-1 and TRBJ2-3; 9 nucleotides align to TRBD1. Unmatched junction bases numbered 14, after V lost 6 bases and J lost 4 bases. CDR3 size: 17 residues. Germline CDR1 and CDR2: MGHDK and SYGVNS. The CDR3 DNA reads TGTGCCAGCAGGGGGGTTAGTGGGACAGGGTTTCCAGATACGCAGTATTTT. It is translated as CASRGVSGTGFPDTQYF.

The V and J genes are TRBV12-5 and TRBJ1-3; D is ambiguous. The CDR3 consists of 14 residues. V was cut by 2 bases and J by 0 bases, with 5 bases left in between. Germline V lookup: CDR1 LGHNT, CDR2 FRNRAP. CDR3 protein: CASGLMDSGNTIYF. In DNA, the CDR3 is TGTGCTAGTGGTTTGATGGACTCTGGAAACACCATATATTTT.